The subject of this entry is one T cell receptor (beta chain). Its antigen is unknown. The germline gives CDR1 MNHNS, CDR2 SASEGT. The CDR3 length is 15 residues. V lost 6 bases to trimming and J lost 1 base; unmatched junction nucleotides: 6. This entry comes from a study of early stage breast cancer tumors. Study-wide results and limits: Blood repertoires resembled normal breast more than tumor.

Here immunoSEQ multiplex PCR was the method, and the copy in TCRdb shows in-frame clones only, minus some. The data hold about 72,000 clones, with under 85% observed a single time. This chain links TRBV6-1 with TRBJ1-5, with TRBD1 identical over 7 bases. Sequencing input: blood. The clonotype comes from a person aged 55 to 69 with breast cancer. The CDR3 nucleotides read TGTGCCAGCAGAGATACAGGGGTGAGCAATCAGCCCCAGCATTTT. Its translation: CASRDTGVSNQPQHF.